This TCR beta chain was sequenced in a study of OX40 agonist ivuxolimab in advanced cancers. Turning to the study itself: Ivuxolimab doses were 0.01, 0.1, 0.3, 1.5, 3 or 10 mg/kg every 2 weeks. Cancers in dose escalation were hepatocellular, melanoma, renal cell and head and neck. Age averaged around 58 years (range 23 to 79), and roughly 80% were male.

The method was immunoSEQ multiplex PCR; TCRdb's version includes in-frame clones alone and lacks a portion of them. The sample yields 72,000 or so clones, about nine tenths seen once. Trimming stripped 4 bases from V and 8 bases from J, with 6 bases between. The CDR3 spans 11 residues. The germline V gene has CDR1 SGDLS and CDR2 YYNGEE. Regarding the study as a whole: On average, a greater number of expanded clones characterised CD8+ T cells relative to CD4+.

This clone was found a few times. Its antigen is as yet unknown. The sample in question was CD4+ or CD8+ T cells sorted from blood, obtained in a trial of the OX40 agonist ivuxolimab. The sequence derives from an adult with an advanced solid tumor such as melanoma, head and neck, liver or kidney cancer. The chain combines TRBV9 with TRBJ1-4, with D uncertain. CDR3 sequence reads: CASSRGEKLFF. CDR3 nucleotides: TGTGCCAGCAGCCGAGGGGAAAAACTGTTTTTT.